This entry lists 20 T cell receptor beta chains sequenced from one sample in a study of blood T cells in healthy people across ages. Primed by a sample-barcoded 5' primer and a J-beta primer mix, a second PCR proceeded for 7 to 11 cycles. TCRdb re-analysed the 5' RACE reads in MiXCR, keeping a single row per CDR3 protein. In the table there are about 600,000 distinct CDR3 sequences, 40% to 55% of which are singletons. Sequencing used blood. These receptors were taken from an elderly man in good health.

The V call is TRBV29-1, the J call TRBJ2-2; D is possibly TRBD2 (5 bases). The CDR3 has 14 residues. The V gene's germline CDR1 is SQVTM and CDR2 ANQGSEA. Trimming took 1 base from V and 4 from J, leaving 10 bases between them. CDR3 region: CSVEGAVATGELFF. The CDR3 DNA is TGCAGCGTTGAAGGAGCGGTAGCCACCGGGGAGCTGTTTTTT.

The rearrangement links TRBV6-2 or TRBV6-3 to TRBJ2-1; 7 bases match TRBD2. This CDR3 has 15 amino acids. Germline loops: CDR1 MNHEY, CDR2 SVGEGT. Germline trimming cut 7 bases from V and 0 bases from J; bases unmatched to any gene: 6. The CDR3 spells CASTVGGRSYNEQFF. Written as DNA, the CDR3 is TGTGCCAGCACTGTGGGAGGGCGCTCCTACAATGAGCAGTTCTTC.

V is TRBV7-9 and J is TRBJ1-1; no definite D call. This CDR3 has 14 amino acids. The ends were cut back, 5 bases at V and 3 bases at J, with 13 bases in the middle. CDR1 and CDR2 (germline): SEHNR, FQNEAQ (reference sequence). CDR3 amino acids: CASSPSDLDTEAFF. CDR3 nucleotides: TGTGCCAGCAGCCCCAGTGATCTCGACACTGAAGCTTTCTTT.

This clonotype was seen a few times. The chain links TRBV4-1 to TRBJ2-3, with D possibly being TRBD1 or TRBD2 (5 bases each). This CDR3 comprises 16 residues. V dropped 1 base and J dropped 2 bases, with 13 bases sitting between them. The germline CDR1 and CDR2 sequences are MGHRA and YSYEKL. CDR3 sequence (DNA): TGCGCCAGCAGCCAAGTTCCTCGGGGCGCCACAGATACGCAGTATTTT. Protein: CASSQVPRGATDTQYF.

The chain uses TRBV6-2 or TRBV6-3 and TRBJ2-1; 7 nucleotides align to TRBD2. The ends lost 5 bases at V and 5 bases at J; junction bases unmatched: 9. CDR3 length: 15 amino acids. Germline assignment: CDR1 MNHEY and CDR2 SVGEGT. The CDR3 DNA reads TGTGCCAGCAGTATCCGGCGTCTAGCGGACAATGAGCAGTTCTTC. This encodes CASSIRRLADNEQFF.

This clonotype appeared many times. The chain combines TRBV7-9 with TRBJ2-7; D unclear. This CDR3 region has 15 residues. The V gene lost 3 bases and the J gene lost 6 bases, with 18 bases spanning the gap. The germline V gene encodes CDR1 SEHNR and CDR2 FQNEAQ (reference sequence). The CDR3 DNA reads TGTGCCAGCAGCTTTGACCAACCCCTGACCAGCGAGCAGTACTTC. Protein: CASSFDQPLTSEQYF.

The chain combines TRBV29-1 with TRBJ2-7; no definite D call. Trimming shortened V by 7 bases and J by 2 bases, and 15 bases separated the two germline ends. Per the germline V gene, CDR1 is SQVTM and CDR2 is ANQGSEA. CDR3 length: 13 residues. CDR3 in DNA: TGCAGCGCCCTACCGGACGGTACCTACGAGCAGTACTTC. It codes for CSALPDGTYEQYF.

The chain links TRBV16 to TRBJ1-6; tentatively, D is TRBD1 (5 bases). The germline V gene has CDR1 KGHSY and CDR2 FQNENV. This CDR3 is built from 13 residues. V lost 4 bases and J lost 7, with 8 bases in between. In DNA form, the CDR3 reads TGTGCCAGCAGCCCTAACAGGAATTCACCCCTCCACTTT. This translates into CASSPNRNSPLHF.

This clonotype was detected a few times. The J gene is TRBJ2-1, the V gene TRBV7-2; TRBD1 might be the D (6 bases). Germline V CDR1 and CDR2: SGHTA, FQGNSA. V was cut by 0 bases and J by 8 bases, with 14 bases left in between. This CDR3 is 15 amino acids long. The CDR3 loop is CASSLAGASVDEQFF. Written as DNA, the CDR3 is TGTGCCAGCAGCTTAGCGGGGGCTAGTGTCGATGAGCAGTTCTTC.

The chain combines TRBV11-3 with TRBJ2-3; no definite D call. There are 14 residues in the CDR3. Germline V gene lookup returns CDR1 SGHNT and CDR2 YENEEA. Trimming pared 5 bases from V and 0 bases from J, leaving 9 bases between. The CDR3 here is CASSPATSTDTQYF. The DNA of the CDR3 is TGTGCCAGCAGCCCCGCGACAAGCACAGATACGCAGTATTTT.

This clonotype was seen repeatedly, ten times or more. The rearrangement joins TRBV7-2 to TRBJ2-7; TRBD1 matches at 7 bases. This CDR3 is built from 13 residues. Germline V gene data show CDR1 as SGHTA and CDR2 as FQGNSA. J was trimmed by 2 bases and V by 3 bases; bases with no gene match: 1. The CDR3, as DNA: TGTGCCAGCAGCTTCGGACAGGCCTACGAGCAGTACTTC. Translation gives CASSFGQAYEQYF.

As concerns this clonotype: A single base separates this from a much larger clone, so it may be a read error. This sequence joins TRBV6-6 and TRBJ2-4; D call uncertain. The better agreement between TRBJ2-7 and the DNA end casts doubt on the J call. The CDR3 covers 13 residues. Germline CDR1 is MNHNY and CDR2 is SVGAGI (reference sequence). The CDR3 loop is CANSYSDAYEQYF. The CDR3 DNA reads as TGTGCCAACAGTTACTCGGACGCCTACGAGCAGTACTTC.

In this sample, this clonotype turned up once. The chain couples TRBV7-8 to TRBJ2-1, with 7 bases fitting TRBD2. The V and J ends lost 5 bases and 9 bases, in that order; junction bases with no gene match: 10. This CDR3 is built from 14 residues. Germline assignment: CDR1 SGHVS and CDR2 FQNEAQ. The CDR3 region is CASSGEGRGSEQFF. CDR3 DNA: TGTGCCAGCAGCGGCGAGGGACGCGGGAGTGAGCAGTTCTTC. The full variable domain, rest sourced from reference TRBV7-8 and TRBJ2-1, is GAGVSQSPRYKVAKRGQDVALRCDPISGHVSLFWYQQALGQGPEFLTYFQNEAQLDKSGLPSDRFFAERPEGSVSTLKIQRTQQEDSAVYLCASSGEGRGSEQFFGPGTRLTVL.

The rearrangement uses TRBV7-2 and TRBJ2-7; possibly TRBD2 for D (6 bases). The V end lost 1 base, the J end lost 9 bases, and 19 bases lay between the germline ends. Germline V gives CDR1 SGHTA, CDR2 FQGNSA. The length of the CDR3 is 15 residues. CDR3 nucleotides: TGTGCCAGCAGCTTAGATATGGGCGGAGGGAGAGGGCAGTACTTC. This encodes CASSLDMGGGRGQYF. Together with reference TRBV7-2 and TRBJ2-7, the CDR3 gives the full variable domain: GAGVSQSPSNKVTEKGKDVELRCDPISGHTALYWYRQSLGQGLEFLIYFQGNSAPDKSGLPSDRFSAERTGGSVSTLTIQRTQQEDSAVYLCASSLDMGGGRGQYFGPGTRLTVT.

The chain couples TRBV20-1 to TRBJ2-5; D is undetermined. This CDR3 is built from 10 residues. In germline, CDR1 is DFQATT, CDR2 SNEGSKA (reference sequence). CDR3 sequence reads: CSTHQETQYF. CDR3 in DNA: TGCAGCACCCACCAAGAGACCCAGTACTTC.

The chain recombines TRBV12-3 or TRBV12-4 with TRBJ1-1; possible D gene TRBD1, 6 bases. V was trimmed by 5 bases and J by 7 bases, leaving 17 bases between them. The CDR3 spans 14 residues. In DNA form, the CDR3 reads TGTGCCAGCAGTGACCGGGACAAAGGGGGTGAAGCTTTCTTT. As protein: CASSDRDKGGEAFF.

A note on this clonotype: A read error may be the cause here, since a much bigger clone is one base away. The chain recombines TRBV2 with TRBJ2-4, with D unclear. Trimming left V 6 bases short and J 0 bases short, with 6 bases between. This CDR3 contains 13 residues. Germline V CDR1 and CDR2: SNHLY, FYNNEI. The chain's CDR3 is CASRSLAKNIQYF. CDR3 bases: TGTGCCAGCAGGTCCTTAGCCAAAAACATTCAGTACTTC. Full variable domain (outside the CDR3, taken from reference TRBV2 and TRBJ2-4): EPEVTQTPSHQVTQMGQEVILRCVPISNHLYFYWYRQILGQKVEFLVSFYNNEISEKSEIFDDQFSVERPDGSNFTLKIRSTKLEDSAMYFCASRSLAKNIQYFGAGTRLSVL.

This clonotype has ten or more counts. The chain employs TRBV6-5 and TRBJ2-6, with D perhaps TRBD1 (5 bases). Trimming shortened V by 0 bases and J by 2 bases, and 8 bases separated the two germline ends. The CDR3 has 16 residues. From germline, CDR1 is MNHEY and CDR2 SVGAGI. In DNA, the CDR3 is TGTGCCAGCAGTTACTCGTTCAGGGCTGGGGCCAACGTCCTGACTTTC. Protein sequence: CASSYSFRAGANVLTF.

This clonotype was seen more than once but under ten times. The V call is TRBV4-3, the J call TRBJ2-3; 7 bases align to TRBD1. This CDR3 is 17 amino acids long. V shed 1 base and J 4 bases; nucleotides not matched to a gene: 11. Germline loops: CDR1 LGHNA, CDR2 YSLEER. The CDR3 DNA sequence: TGCGCCAGCAGCCAAGCCTCGGACAGGTTATTCGCAGATACGCAGTATTTT. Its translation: CASSQASDRLFADTQYF.

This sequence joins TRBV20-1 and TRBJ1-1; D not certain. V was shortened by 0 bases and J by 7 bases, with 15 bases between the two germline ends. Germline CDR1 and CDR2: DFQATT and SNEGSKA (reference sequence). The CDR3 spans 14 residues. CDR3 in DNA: TGCAGTGCTAGAGATCCCGGGCGCCTCAATGAAGCTTTCTTT. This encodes CSARDPGRLNEAFF.